The TCR beta chain described here comes from a study of blood T cell repertoires in COVID-19. Overall study context: The United States, Italy and Spain supplied acute and convalescent COVID-19 samples.

The germline V gene has CDR1 KGHDR and CDR2 SFDVKD. J lost 3 bases, V lost 4 bases, and 11 bases had no gene match. CDR3 length: 17 amino acids. Assay: immunoSEQ multiplex PCR; the TCRdb copy retains only in-frame clones and omits some. The table records under 300,000 clones, roughly 86% of them present only once. This sequence originates from a man aged 18 to 29 with active or convalescent COVID-19. What was sequenced was peripheral blood. V is TRBV24-1 and J is TRBJ2-3; 8 bases are shared with TRBD1. Here the CDR3 reads CATSESRFTGGTDTQYF. CDR3 DNA: TGTGCCACCAGTGAGTCGCGCTTTACAGGGGGAACAGATACGCAGTATTTT.